This T cell receptor (beta chain) was obtained from a study of CD8+ T cells in alopecia areata. Study as a whole: Treated patients were given 5 to 10 mg oral tofacitinib twice daily.

From germline, CDR1 is SGDLS and CDR2 YYNGEE. With V trimmed by 6 bases and J by 0 bases, 6 bases remained unmatched. The CDR3 length is 15 residues. Following extraction, RNA underwent reverse transcription to cDNA, which served as the sequencing template. The repertoire was sequenced with immunoSEQ multiplex PCR; TCRdb's copy has only in-frame clones and lacks some. Of roughly 120,000 clones in the sample, roughly two fifths were seen once. Lesional scalp punch biopsies and peripheral blood were collected from alopecia areata patients. The rearrangement uses TRBV9 and TRBJ2-1, with 7 bases matching TRBD2. Sequenced: CD4+ T cells sorted from blood. This sequence originates from a human donor with alopecia areata. The CDR3: CASTSGGSSYNEQFF. CDR3 coding DNA: TGTGCCAGCACCTCGGGGGGTTCCTCCTACAATGAGCAGTTCTTC.